This TCR beta chain stems from a study of T cell responses to AZD1222 COVID-19 vaccine. About this clone: Its specificity is not known.

Germline V lookup: CDR1 SGHDT, CDR2 YYEEEE. J was trimmed by 6 bases and V by 3 bases; bases with no gene match: 12. The CDR3 consists of 18 residues. Study-level results: Regions 160-218 and 743-854 dominated among vaccine-associated CD4 TCRs spanning spike. It was only a handful of AZD1222 recipients who were seropositive at baseline. Unmutated variant regions are reportedly the target of nearly half of TCRs that are spike-specific. The donors showed a predominance of white British ancestry and of females, with possible underestimation of clonal diversity.

Data came from immunoSEQ multiplex PCR; TCRdb stores just in-frame clones and leaves some out. Of around 200,000 clones detected, 80% to 90% appear once; the ten largest clones hold 0.4% to 0.5%. This clonotype was sampled from an adult in good health. This specimen was peripheral blood, taken on day 0 of AZD1222 vaccination. The chain has TRBV5-6 and TRBJ2-1; 13 nucleotides line up with TRBD2. The CDR3 DNA is TGTGCCAGCAGCTGGGGACTAGCGGGGACGAGGGGGGCCAATGAGCAGTTCTTC. Amino acids: CASSWGLAGTRGANEQFF.